The present entry profiles one T cell receptor beta chain with its context. No cognate antigen has been identified for it. Nothing much larger sits one base from this clone, and base qualities are not available. Instrument on record: Illumina NovaSeq 6000. cDNA libraries for TCRalpha and TCRbeta were prepared by 5'RACE using constant-segment primers, with sample barcodes and unique molecular identifiers added. Trizol reagent was used to extract RNA from every sample. Libraries were amplified in two PCR steps, with a second sample barcode and Illumina TruSeq adapters added in the second step. Sequencing of libraries was performed on an Illumina NovaSeq with 2 x 150 bp paired-end reads. Regarding the original processing steps: With migec v1.2.7, reads were demultiplexed and then collapsed into UMI-guided consensus sequences. Using mixcr v2.1.11, UMI consensuses were aligned to TRA and TRB V and J templates and then assembled into clonotypes. A clonotype was counted as expanded or contracted only if both edgeR and NoisET called the change significant, with noise models trained on biological replicates. For edgeR calls, the thresholds were a false discovery rate-adjusted p below 0.01 and a log2 fold-change of 1. As an exploratory analysis of dynamics, max-normalized trajectories of the 1000 most abundant clonotypes were examined by PCA with hierarchical clustering. Separately sequenced CD4+ and CD8+ repertoires were used to assign the CD4 or CD8 phenotype of responding clones. Clones were called with MiXCR by TCRdb after fastp trimmed the public reads at Q25, and only in-frame beta chains were retained. CDR3 protein duplicates are merged, each entry listing the most common genes and DNA. These V and J calls are TCRdb output, not the study's own analysis. The sample includes about 88,000 distinct CDR3 sequences, with around a quarter observed a single time. The top ten clones comprise roughly 40% of the sample.

The CDR3 starts with the cysteine, ends with the phenylalanine, and has 15 residues. Only the CDR3 DNA is retained, 45 bases long and in frame from the first base. The V end loses 4 bases and the J end loses 0 bases, and a stretch of 10 bases separates them. The germline V gene yields MGHRA for CDR1 and YSYEKL for CDR2. The entry originates in a study of T-cell memory formation after mild COVID-19 (dated by TCRdb to about 2021). Regarding the complete study: Most TCR sequence clusters were specific to one of the two donors. Longitudinal TCRalpha and TCRbeta repertoire sequencing tracked T-cell clones expanding and contracting after mild COVID-19 in a couple of donors. Two young, previously healthy adult volunteers made up the cohort, one male and one female. Overall study results and their limits: Some responding clones were found in pre-infection memory, which suggests that pre-existing cross-reactive memory T cells took part in the SARS-CoV-2 response. Balanced CD4/CD8 phenotypes were observed for clones contracting from day 15 to 85, whereas a bias towards CD4+ was observed for a second wave of clones expanding from day 15 to 37. SARS-CoV-2 specificity was not confirmed for the second-wave clones peaking on day 37. Contracting CD4+ clones turned up mainly in the CM and EM memory subsets, whereas EMRA was where CD8+ clones were enriched. The study included only a couple of mild cases, and larger cohorts that include severe cases with pre-infection samples were judged to be necessary.

Ficoll-Paque density gradient centrifugation was the method used to isolate PBMCs. The sample taken for sequencing was PBMCs or a T cell subset sorted from them (not recorded which). The receptor's source is a man younger than 35 who had mild COVID-19 (a few samples of this study predate the infection). The sample titles of this study are shuffled in the database, so cell type and time point are left out; the donor was told from shared clones. The V gene is TRBV4-1 and the J gene is TRBJ1-5, with the identity of the D gene unclear. For the CDR3, the sequence is CASSPAGVSNQPQHF. The nucleotides read TGCGCCAGCAGCCCGGCGGGCGTTAGCAATCAGCCCCAGCATTTT.